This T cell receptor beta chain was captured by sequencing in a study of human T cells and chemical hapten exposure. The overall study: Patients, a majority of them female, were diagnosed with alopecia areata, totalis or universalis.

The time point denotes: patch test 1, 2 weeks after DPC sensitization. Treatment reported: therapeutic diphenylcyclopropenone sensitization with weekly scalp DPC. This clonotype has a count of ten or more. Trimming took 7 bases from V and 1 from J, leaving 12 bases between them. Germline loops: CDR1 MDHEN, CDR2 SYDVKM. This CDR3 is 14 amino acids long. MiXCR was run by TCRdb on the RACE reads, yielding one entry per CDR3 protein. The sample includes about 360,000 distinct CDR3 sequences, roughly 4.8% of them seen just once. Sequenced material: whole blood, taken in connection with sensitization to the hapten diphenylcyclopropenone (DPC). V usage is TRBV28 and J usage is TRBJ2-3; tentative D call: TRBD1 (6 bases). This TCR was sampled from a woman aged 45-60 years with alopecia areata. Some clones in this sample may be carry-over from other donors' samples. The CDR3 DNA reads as TGTGCCAGCAAACGAGGGGGTGGCACAGATACGCAGTATTTT. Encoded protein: CASKRGGGTDTQYF.